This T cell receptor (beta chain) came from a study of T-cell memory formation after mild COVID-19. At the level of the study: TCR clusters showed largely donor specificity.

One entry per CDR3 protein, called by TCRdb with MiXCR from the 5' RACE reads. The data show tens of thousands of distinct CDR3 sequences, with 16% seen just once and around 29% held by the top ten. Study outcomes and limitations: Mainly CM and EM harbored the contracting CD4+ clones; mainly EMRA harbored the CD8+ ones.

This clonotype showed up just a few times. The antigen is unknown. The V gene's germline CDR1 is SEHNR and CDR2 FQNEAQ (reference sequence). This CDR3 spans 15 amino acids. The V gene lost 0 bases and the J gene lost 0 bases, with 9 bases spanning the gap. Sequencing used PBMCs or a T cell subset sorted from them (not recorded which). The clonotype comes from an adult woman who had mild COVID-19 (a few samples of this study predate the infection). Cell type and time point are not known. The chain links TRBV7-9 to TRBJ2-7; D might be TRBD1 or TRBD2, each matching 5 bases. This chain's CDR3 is CASSLAPGRSYEQYF. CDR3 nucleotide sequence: TGTGCCAGCAGCTTAGCACCGGGACGCTCCTACGAGCAGTACTTC.